This T cell receptor (beta chain) was profiled in a study of shared clonotypes between healthy human individuals. Overall study results and limits: Blood was the only sampled material, and tissue repertoires likely differ.

Using immunoSEQ multiplex PCR, the repertoire was profiled, and TCRdb retains in-frame clones only, with some absent. The sample lists over a million clones; approximately 80% were seen once. The CDR3 has 13 residues. Germline V gives CDR1 LGHNA, CDR2 YSLEER. V was cut by 4 bases and J by 3 bases, with 8 bases left in between. This clone was observed once. Its matching antigen is unknown. The TCR originated in a young man in good health. Some clones in this sample may be carry-over from other donors' samples. The rearrangement uses TRBV4-3 and TRBJ2-3, with unresolved D. Sequenced material: memory CD4+ T cells from PBMCs. The subset was: CD45RA-negative fraction. The CDR3 loop is CASSRRRTDTQYF. The DNA of the CDR3 is TGCGCCAGCAGCCGGCGACGGACAGATACGCAGTATTTT.